This T cell receptor (beta chain) was identified during a study of T cells after yellow fever vaccination. This clonotype was recorded many times. What it binds is unknown. Study-wide points: The appearance of a small share of clonotypes in both CD4 and CD8 compartments was observed. Peaking on day 5 versus 15, the secondary response was faster but weaker.

TCRdb re-called the 5' RACE reads with MiXCR, one entry per CDR3 protein. The repertoire holds about 210,000 distinct CDR3 sequences, with roughly 6.8% as singletons. The V segment lost 4 bases and the J segment 5 bases; nucleotides outside the gene matches: 7. Germline CDR1 SGHRS, CDR2 YFSETQ. CDR3 length: 14 amino acids. V is TRBV5-1 and J is TRBJ2-5, with 8 bases aligning to TRBD1. The origin of this receptor is a man aged 25 to 40 who received the YFV17D yellow fever vaccine. The sample was CD4+ T cells sorted from PBMCs, taken on the day of the yellow fever booster vaccination. In nucleotides, the CDR3 is TGCGCCAGCAGCCAAGGACAGGGTTTGGAGACCCAGTACTTC. As protein: CASSQGQGLETQYF.